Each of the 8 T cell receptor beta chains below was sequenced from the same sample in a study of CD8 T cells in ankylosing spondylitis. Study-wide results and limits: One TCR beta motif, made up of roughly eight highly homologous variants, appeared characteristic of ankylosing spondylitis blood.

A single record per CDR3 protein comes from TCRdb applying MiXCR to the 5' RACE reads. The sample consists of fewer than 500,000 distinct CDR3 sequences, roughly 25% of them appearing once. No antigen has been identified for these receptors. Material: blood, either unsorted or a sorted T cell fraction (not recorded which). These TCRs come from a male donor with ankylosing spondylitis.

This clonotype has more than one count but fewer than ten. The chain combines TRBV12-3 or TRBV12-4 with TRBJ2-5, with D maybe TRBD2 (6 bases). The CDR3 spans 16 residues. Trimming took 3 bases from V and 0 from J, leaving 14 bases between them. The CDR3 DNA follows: TGTGCCAGCAGTTTCGGAGGGGCTTGGTACCAAGAGACCCAGTACTTC. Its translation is CASSFGGAWYQETQYF.

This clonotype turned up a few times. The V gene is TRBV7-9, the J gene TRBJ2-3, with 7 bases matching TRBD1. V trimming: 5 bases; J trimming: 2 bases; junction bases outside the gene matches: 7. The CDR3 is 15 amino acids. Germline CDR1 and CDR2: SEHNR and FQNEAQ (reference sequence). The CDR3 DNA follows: TGTGCCAGCAGCGAGGGACAGTCCTTCACAGATACGCAGTATTTT. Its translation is CASSEGQSFTDTQYF.

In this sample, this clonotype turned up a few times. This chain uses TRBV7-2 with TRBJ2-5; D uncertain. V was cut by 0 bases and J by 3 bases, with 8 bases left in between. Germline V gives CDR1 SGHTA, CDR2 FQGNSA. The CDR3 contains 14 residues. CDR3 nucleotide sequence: TGTGCCAGCAGCTTAGCTGCGACGGAAGAGACCCAGTACTTC. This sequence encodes CASSLAATEETQYF.

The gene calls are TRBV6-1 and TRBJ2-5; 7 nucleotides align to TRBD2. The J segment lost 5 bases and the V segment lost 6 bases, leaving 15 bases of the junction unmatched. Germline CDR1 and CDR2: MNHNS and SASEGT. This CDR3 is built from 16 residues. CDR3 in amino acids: CASSSEVGRERETQYF. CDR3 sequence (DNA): TGTGCCAGCAGCTCAGAGGTCGGGCGGGAGAGGGAGACCCAGTACTTC.

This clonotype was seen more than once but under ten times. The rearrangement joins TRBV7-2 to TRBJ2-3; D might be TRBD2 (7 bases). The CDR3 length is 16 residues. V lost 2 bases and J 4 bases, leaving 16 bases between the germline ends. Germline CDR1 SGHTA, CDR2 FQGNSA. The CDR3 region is CASSLLGGGLADTQYF. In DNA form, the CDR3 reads TGTGCCAGCAGCTTATTAGGGGGAGGGCTCGCAGATACGCAGTATTTT.

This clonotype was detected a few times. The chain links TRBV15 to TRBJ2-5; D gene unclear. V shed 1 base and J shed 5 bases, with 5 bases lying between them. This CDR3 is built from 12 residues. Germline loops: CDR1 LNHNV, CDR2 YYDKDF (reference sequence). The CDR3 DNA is TGTGCCACCAGCAGAGTGGGCGAGACCCAGTACTTC. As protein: CATSRVGETQYF.

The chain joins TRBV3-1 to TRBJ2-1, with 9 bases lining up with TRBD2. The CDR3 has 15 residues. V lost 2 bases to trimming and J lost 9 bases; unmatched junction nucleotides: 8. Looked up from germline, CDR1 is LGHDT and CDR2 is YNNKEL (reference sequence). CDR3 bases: TGTGCCAGCAGCCAATCACCTAGCGGGATTTCTGAGCAGTTCTTC. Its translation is CASSQSPSGISEQFF.

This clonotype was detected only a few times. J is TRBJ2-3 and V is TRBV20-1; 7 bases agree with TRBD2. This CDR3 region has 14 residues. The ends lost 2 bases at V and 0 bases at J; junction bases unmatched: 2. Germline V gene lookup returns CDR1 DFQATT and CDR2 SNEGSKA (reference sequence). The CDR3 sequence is CSARQLASTDTQYF. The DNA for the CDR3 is TGCAGTGCTAGACAACTAGCGAGCACAGATACGCAGTATTTT.